The entry that follows covers one T cell receptor beta chain sequence. TCR beta sequences were obtained from blood CD8+ and CD4+ T cells. Negative isolation was used for CD8+ and CD4+ T cells, and FACS enrichment was applied to TEMRA cells. This specimen comes from a study of CD8 T cells in Susac syndrome. The CDR3 loop spans 12 amino acids. Germline V gene lookup returns CDR1 SGHNT and CDR2 YYREEE (reference sequence). Trimming left V 4 bases short and J 12 bases short, with 13 bases between. RNA in amounts of roughly 0.45 to 1 ug was reverse transcribed with random hexamers. TCRdb reprocessed the immunoSEQ multiplex PCR reads with MiXCR, giving one entry per CDR3 protein. The data show 330,000 or so distinct CDR3 sequences, 89% seen once.

This TCR was recovered from a human donor with multiple sclerosis. Sequencing input: CD8+ T cells from PBMCs. The chain employs TRBV5-4 and TRBJ1-4; no reliable D call. Here the CDR3 reads CASSLDLGELFF. The CDR3 bases are TGTGCCAGCAGCCTCGACCTGGGTGAACTGTTTTTT.